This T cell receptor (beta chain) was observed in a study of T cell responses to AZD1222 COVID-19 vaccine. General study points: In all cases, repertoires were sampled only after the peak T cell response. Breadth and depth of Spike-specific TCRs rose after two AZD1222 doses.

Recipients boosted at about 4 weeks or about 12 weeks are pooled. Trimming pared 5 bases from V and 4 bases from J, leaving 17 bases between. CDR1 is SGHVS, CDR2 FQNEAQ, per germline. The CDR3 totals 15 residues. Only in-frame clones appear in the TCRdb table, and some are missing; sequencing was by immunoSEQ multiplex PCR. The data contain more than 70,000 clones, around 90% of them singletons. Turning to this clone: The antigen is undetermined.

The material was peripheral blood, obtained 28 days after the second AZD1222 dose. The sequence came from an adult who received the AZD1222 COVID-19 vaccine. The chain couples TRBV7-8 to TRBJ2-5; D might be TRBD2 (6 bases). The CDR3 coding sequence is TGTGCCAGCAGCCCCCGACTAGTCCAAGGAGAGACCCAGTACTTC. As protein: CASSPRLVQGETQYF.